Below are 3 T cell receptor beta chains sequenced from a single sample in a study of cytomegalovirus exposure and HLA in healthy donors. With 60 Vbeta and 13 Jbeta primers, the PCR was carried out. The protocol was immunoSEQ multiplex PCR, while the TCRdb copy is restricted to in-frame clones and leaves out a portion. In the table there are approximately 93,000 clones, about 79% of which are singletons. Sequences were obtained from PBMCs. The receptors here all came from a male donor in good health and CMV-seropositive.

The CDR3 bases are TGTGCCAGCAGCGCCGCGGGTCCGGTTATCTATGAGCAGTTCTTC. Residues: CASSAAGPVIYEQFF. The gene calls are TRBV9 and TRBJ2-1, with a weak D call TRBD2 (5 bases). Germline values: CDR1 SGDLS, CDR2 YYNGEE. The CDR3 spans 15 residues. Between the trimmed V and J ends, which lost 3 bases and 8 bases, there was a span of 18 bases.

This clone was seen just once. The junction and the germline gene differ at one end; a read error may be behind it. This rearrangement joins TRBV5-8 to TRBJ1-3, with 9 bases lining up with TRBD1. The CDR3 has 14 amino acids. CDR1 is SGHTS and CDR2 is YDEGEE in the germline V gene. CDR3 sequence (DNA): TGTGCCAGCAACTTGGGACAGGGAAAAAACACCATATATTTT. As protein: CASNLGQGKNTIYF.

This clone was detected only a few times. This chain joins TRBV30 and TRBJ1-5; 7 bases fit TRBD1. Germline V lookup: CDR1 GTSNPN, CDR2 SVGIG (reference sequence). The CDR3 runs to 12 residues. V was pared by 5 bases and J by 3 bases, with 1 base of the junction left unmatched. As DNA, the CDR3 is TGTGCCTGGGGGACAGTCAATCAGCCCCAGCATTTT. Residues: CAWGTVNQPQHF.